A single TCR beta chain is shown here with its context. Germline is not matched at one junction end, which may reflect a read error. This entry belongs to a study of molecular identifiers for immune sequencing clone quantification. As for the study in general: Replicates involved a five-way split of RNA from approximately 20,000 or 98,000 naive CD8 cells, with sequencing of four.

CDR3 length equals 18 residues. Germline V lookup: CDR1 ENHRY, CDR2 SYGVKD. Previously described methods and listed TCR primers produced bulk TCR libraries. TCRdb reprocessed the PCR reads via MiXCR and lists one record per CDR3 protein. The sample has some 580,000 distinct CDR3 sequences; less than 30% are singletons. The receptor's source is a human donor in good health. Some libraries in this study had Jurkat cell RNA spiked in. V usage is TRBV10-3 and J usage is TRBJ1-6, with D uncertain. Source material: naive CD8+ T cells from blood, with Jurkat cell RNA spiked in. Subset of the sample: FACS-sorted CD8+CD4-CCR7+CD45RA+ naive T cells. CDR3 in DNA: TGCGCCATCAGTGAGCCACCCGGACGGGCTTCTGGGCGGAGACCCCTCCACTTT. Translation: CAISEPPGRASGRRPLHF.